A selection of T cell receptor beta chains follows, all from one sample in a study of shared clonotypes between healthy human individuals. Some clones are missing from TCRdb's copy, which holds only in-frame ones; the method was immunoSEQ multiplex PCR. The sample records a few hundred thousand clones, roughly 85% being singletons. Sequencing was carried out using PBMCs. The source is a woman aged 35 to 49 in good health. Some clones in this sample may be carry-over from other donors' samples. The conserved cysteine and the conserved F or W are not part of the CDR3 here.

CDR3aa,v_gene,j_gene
ASSPDRGEGDTEAF,TRBV18,TRBJ1-1
ASRKAGAGNNEQF,TRBV2,TRBJ2-1
ASSSIGELF,TRBV9,TRBJ2-2
ASSLAGREGEKLF,TRBV5-6,TRBJ1-4
AWSTGFRGYT,TRBV30,TRBJ1-2
ASSYTGGQSY,TRBV6-5,TRBJ2-3
AWSASDRNEKLF,TRBV30,TRBJ1-4
ASTWVMNTEAF,TRBV5-1,TRBJ1-1
ASSTSGDNNEQF,TRBV27,TRBJ2-1
ASSLVGGSNEQF,TRBV11-2,TRBJ2-1
ASSLERDTEAF,TRBV11-3,TRBJ1-1
ASSHPTGGNTGELF,TRBV5-1,TRBJ2-2
ASCDKTRGSYEQY,TRBV5-6,TRBJ2-7
ASSTASGRADTQY,TRBV19,TRBJ2-3
SASGTRAVDEQF,TRBV29-1,TRBJ2-1
ATNEGAGGYT,TRBV7-9,TRBJ1-2
ASRLGAGHEQF,TRBV2,TRBJ2-1
ATSARRGTGVDEQY,TRBV15,NA
ASRPPGTGHYEQY,TRBV19,TRBJ2-7
SADGQGDTDTQY,TRBV29-1,TRBJ2-3